Shown below are 6 T cell receptor beta chains from a single sample sequenced in a study of shared clonotypes between healthy human individuals. Using immunoSEQ multiplex PCR, the repertoire was profiled, and TCRdb retains in-frame clones only, with some absent. The data contain over a million clones, about 75% of them seen just once; the ten biggest clones take up roughly 1.4%. The sample was memory CD4+ T cells sorted from blood. Specified subset: CD45RA-negative fraction. The receptors originated from a man younger than 35 in good health.

A word on this clone: This clone may be a read error of a much larger clone one base away. This same CDR3 is encoded by further DNA sequences in the sample. The V and J genes are TRBV2 and TRBJ1-1, with no clear D. There are 13 residues in the CDR3. V lost 4 bases and J 1 base, leaving 7 bases between the germline ends. The V gene's germline CDR1 is SNHLY and CDR2 FYNNEI. CDR3 nucleotide sequence: TGTGCCAGCAGTGGAGGGAGGAACACTGAAGCTTTCTTT. It yields the protein CASSGGRNTEAFF.

This chain links TRBV7-2 with TRBJ1-1, with D perhaps TRBD1 (6 bases). The germline V gene encodes CDR1 SGHTA and CDR2 FQGNSA. The CDR3 is made up of 14 amino acids. V lost 3 bases and J lost 4, with 12 bases in between. The CDR3: CASSLDSVRTEAFF. The CDR3 bases are TGTGCCAGCAGCTTGGACAGCGTGCGCACTGAAGCTTTCTTT.

This clone has just one count. The rearrangement uses TRBV10-3 and TRBJ2-7; D might be TRBD1 or TRBD2, each matching 5 bases. The V end lost 10 bases, the J end lost 1 base, and 14 bases lay between the germline ends. CDR3 length: 13 amino acids. Germline CDR1 ENHRY, CDR2 SYGVKD. The CDR3 region has the DNA TGTGCCACCGGCCGGGACGTATCCTACGAGCAGTACTTC. Translation gives CATGRDVSYEQYF.

The chain employs TRBV7-2 and TRBJ2-3; 10 bases match TRBD2. CDR1 and CDR2 from the germline V gene are SGHTA and FQGNSA. This CDR3 has 19 residues. With 8 bases clipped from V and 0 bases from J, the junction kept 17 bases outside the gene matches. The CDR3 DNA reads as TGTGCCAGCGCCCCGACGGGAGCGGGAGGGCAGGGGAGCACAGATACGCAGTATTTT. Amino acid sequence: CASAPTGAGGQGSTDTQYF.

This chain connects TRBV27 to TRBJ2-7; the D is unclear. Deletions cut 3 bases from V and 2 bases from J, with 8 bases between. Germline V gene data show CDR1 as MNHEY and CDR2 as SMNVEV (reference sequence). The CDR3 is 13 amino acids. The CDR3 loop is CASSLPRTYEQYF. The CDR3 DNA reads TGTGCCAGCAGTTTGCCTAGGACCTACGAGCAGTACTTC.

The rearrangement uses TRBV7-2 and TRBJ2-5; no definite D call. Germline values: CDR1 SGHTA, CDR2 FQGNSA. The CDR3 extends over 14 amino acids. V was clipped by 2 bases and J by 1 base, with 8 bases between them. CDR3 DNA: TGTGCCAGCAGCTTAATTAGCCTCCAAGAGACCCAGTACTTC. Translating it yields CASSLISLQETQYF.